This TCR beta chain was retrieved from a study of blood T cells in healthy people across ages. Points from the study as a whole: Higher diversity, along with more naive CD4+ cells, distinguished long-lived donors from aged donors. The study found TCR beta diversity correlated strongly with naive T cell percentage.

Note on this clonotype: The target antigen is unknown.

V shed 10 bases and J shed 2 bases, with 21 bases lying between them. The germline gives CDR1 MNHEY, CDR2 SVGEGT. This CDR3 contains 15 residues. Whenever a sample was processed, at least 6.5 million PBMCs were isolated. A J-beta primer mix and a sample-barcoded 5' primer were used in a second PCR of about 7 to 11 cycles. TCRdb re-analysed the 5' RACE reads in MiXCR, keeping a single row per CDR3 protein. In the table there are about a million distinct CDR3 sequences, approximately 50% of which are singletons. This chain joins TRBV6-2 or TRBV6-3 and TRBJ2-7, with a possible D match to TRBD2 (5 bases). The sample was blood. The clonotype originates from a woman aged 60-75 years in good health. This CDR3 is CATRYGVEAAYEQYF. The DNA of the CDR3 is TGTGCCACCCGATACGGGGTTGAAGCGGCCTACGAGCAGTACTTC.